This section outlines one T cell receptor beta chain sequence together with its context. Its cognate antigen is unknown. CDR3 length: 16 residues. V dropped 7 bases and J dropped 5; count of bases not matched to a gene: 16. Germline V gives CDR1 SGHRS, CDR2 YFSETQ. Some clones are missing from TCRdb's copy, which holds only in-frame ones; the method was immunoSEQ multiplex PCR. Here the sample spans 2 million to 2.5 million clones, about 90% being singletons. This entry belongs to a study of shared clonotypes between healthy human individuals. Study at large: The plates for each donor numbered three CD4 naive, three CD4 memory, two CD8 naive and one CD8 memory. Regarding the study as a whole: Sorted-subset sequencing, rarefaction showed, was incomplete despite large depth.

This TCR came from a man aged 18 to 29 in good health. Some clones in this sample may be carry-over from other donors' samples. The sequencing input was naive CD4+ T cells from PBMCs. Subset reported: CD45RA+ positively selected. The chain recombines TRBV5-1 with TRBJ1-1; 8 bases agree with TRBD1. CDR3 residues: CASAMTGVEGGTEAFF. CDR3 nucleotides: TGCGCCAGCGCCATGACAGGGGTAGAAGGGGGTACTGAAGCTTTCTTT. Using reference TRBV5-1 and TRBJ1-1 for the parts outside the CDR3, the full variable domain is KAGVTQTPRYLIKTRGQQVTLSCSPISGHRSVSWYQQTPGQGLQFLFEYFSETQRNKGNFPGRFSGRQFSNSRSEMNVSTLELGDSALYLCASAMTGVEGGTEAFFGQGTRLTVV.